These T cell receptor beta chains were read from a single sample in a study of blood T cells in healthy people across ages. MiXCR, applied by TCRdb to the 5' RACE reads, yields one record per CDR3 protein. The top ten hold around 3.6% of the sample, which has 600,000 to 1,000,000 distinct CDR3 sequences, roughly 25% seen once. Separately, the same data were catalogued under a study of T cells of mothers and their children.

The sequenced material came from blood. Receptors originate from a boy between 10 and 17 years old in good health. Each CDR3 is given with its conserved first and last residue.

v_gene	j_gene	len	CDR3aa
TRBV13	TRBJ2-7	15	CASSHQQGLGIEQYF
TRBV12-3/TRBV12-4	TRBJ1-2	14	CASTVTGINYGYTF
TRBV6-4	TRBJ1-1	14	CASSEGPLGTEAFF
TRBV27	TRBJ2-7	12	CASSLPGGWLYF
TRBV20-1	TRBJ2-1	13	CSASQAADNEQFF
TRBV21-1	TRBJ2-7	16	CASSKFLGAMDYEQYF
TRBV29-1	TRBJ2-6	12	CSVVAGANVLTF
TRBV20-1	TRBJ2-1	11	CSASKNNEQFF
TRBV9	TRBJ2-1	16	CASSVGGDRRNNEQFF
TRBV4-2	TRBJ1-5	13	CASSQEYGQPQHF
TRBV4-3	TRBJ1-1	14	CASSQEVGYTEAFF
TRBV7-9	TRBJ1-6	14	CASSRRTENSPLHF
TRBV20-1	TRBJ2-5	14	CSARRLAAQETQYF
TRBV20-1	TRBJ2-5	13	CSAVAGGRETQYF
TRBV20-1	TRBJ1-2	14	CSAREGDREYGYTF
TRBV5-1	TRBJ2-1	15	CASRSDRGPYNEQFF
TRBV4-1	TRBJ2-1	18	CASSQDASGGAVYNEQFF
TRBV2	TRBJ1-1	14	CASTTDPGTLEAFF
TRBV27	TRBJ1-2	14	CASSWADGGYGYTF
TRBV11-2	TRBJ2-2	15	CASSLDGKGTGELFF